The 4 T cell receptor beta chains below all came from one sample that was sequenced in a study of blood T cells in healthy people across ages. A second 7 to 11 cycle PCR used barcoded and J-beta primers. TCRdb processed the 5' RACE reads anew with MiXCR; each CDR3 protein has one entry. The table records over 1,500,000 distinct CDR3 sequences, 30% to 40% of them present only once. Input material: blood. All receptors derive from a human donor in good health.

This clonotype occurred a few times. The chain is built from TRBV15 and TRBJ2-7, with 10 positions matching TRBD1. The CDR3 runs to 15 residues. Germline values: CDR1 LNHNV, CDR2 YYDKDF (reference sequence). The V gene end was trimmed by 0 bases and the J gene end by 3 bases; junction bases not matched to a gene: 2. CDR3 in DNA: TGTGCCACCAGCAGAGAGCGGGACAGGGGCTACGAGCAGTACTTC. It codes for CATSRERDRGYEQYF. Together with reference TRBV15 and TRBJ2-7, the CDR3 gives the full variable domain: DAMVIQNPRYQVTQFGKPVTLSCSQTLNHNVMYWYQQKSSQAPKLLFHYYDKDFNNEADTPDNFQSRRPNTSFCFLDIRSPGLGDTAMYLCATSRERDRGYEQYFGPGTRLTVT.

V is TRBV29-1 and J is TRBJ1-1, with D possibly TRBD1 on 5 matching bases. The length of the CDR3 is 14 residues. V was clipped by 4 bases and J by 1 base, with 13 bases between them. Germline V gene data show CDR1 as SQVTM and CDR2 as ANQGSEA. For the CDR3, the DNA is TGCAGCGTTGTTACGGGACTGAGGAACACTGAAGCTTTCTTT. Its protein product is CSVVTGLRNTEAFF.

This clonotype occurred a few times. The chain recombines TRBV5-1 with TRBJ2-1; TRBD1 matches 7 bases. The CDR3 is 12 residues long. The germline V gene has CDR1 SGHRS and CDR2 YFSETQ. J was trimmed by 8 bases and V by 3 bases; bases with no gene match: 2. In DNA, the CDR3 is TGCGCCAGCAGCTGGGGGACAGATGAGCAGTTCTTC. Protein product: CASSWGTDEQFF. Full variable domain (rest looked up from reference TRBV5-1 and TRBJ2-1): KAGVTQTPRYLIKTRGQQVTLSCSPISGHRSVSWYQQTPGQGLQFLFEYFSETQRNKGNFPGRFSGRQFSNSRSEMNVSTLELGDSALYLCASSWGTDEQFFGPGTRLTVL.

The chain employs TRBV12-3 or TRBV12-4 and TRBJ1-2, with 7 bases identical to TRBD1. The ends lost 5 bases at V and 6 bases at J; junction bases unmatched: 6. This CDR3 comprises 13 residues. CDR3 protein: CASSPTGLDGYTF. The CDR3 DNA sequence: TGTGCCAGCAGTCCGACAGGGTTGGATGGCTACACCTTC.